This T cell receptor (beta chain) was found in a study of control samples from healthy donors and cancer patients. The repertoire was sequenced with immunoSEQ multiplex PCR; TCRdb's copy has only in-frame clones and lacks some. In the table there are about 95,000 clones, about 87% of which are singletons. The CDR3 consists of 14 residues. The ends were cut back, 0 bases at V and 2 bases at J, with 8 bases in the middle. Germline assignment: CDR1 LGHNA and CDR2 YSLEER. Sequenced sample: blood. This sequence joins TRBV4-3 and TRBJ2-7; D call uncertain. The clonotype was recovered from a woman aged 70-85 years in good health. The CDR3 DNA sequence: TGCGCCAGCAGCCAAGATCTGGGTCCCTACGAGCAGTACTTC. Its translation is CASSQDLGPYEQYF.